The clone carrying this T cell receptor (beta chain) has only a few counts. The antigen is unknown. Healthy Caucasian donors formed the entire cohort. From the 5' RACE reads, TCRdb called clonotypes with MiXCR, one entry per CDR3 protein. The table has fewer than 900,000 distinct CDR3 sequences, roughly 20% seen once; the top ten hold 10% to 15%. These data are taken from a study of identical twins. Study observations and caveats: It was out-of-frame TCR alpha sharing in monozygotic twins that models underestimated.

With V trimmed by 6 bases and J by 2 bases, 6 bases remained unmatched. The CDR3 consists of 14 residues. Germline V gene data show CDR1 as DFQATT and CDR2 as SNEGSKA (reference sequence). The data were also submitted as part of a second study, on T cells expressing NK-cell markers. That study adds: About 1.0-8% of CD8+ T cells in over five donors belonged to dominant NKG2C+ clonotypes. A handful of donors likewise had their CD3+CD56-NKG2C+ fraction led by these clonotypes.

Sequences were obtained from PBMCs. The sequence came from a woman aged 18-35 years in good health. The chain has TRBV20-1 and TRBJ1-5; 8 bases are shared with TRBD1. The CDR3 coding sequence is TGCAGTGCATTGACAGGGGTAGGCAATCAGCCCCAGCATTTT. It specifies CSALTGVGNQPQHF.